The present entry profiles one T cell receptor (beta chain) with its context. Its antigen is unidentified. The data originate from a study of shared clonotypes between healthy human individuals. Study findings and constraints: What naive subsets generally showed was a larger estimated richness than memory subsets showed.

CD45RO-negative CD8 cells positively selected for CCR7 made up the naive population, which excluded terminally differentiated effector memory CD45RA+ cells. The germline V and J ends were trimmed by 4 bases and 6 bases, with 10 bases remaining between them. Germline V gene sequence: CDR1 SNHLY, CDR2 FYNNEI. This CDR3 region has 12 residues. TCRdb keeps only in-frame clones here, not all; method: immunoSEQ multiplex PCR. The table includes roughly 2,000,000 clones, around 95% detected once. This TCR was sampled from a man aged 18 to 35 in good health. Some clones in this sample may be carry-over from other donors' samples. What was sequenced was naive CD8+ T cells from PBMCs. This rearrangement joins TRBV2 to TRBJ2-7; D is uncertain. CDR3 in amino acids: CASSAWLGEQYF. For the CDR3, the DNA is TGTGCCAGCAGTGCATGGTTGGGCGAGCAGTACTTC.